The 24 T cell receptor beta chains below all came from one sample that was sequenced in a study of molecular identifiers for immune sequencing clone quantification (dated by TCRdb to the late 2010s). Library construction relied on PCR. Sequencing used an Illumina MiSeq. The raw public data were reprocessed by TCRdb itself: fastp quality trimming at Q25, MiXCR clonotype calling, in-frame beta chains only. Identical CDR3 proteins give one entry, which carries the most common genes and DNA. For this sample there are about 36,000 distinct CDR3 sequences; less than 20% appear just once. In total, the top ten clones hold about 6.7% of the sample. The sample consisted of naive CD8+ T cells from blood, with Jurkat cell RNA spiked in. Per the publication, the cell subset or site label means: FACS-sorted CD8+CD4-CCR7+CD45RA+ naive T cells. All receptors come from a human donor in good health. Some libraries in this study had Jurkat cell RNA spiked in.

This clonotype was counted many times. CDR3 DNA: TGTGCCAGCAGCCAGGGGGGGGTGTTGGGCACTGAAGCTTTCTTT. As protein: CASSQGGVLGTEAFF. The V and J genes are TRBV7-8 and TRBJ1-1, with 7 bases matching TRBD1. Losses at the gene ends were 5 bases for V and 4 bases for J; bases not matched to a gene: 10. Germline values: CDR1 SGHVS, CDR2 FQNEAQ. The CDR3 totals 15 residues.

CDR3 DNA: TGTGCCAGCAGCTACGAGGGGGTAGAGACCCAGTACTTC. This gives the protein CASSYEGVETQYF. The chain carries TRBV6-6 and TRBJ2-5; a weak D match, TRBD1 (6 bases). The germline V and J ends were trimmed by 6 bases and 4 bases, with 12 bases remaining between them. The length of the CDR3 is 13 residues. Germline V gene data show CDR1 as MNHNY and CDR2 as SVGAGI (reference sequence).

As regards this clonotype: One end of the junction does not line up with germline, which may come from a read error. J is TRBJ2-5 and V is TRBV5-1; the match to TRBD2 covers 9 bases. The V gene's germline CDR1 is SGHRS and CDR2 YFSETQ. The CDR3 covers 16 residues. The CDR3 nucleotides are TGCGCCAACAGCGGGCCGTCTAGCGGGAATAAAGAGACCCAGTACTTC. Translated, it gives CANSGPSSGNKETQYF.

J is TRBJ2-7 and V is TRBV28, with D uncertain. Germline assignment: CDR1 MDHEN and CDR2 SYDVKM. V was clipped by 4 bases and J by 4 bases, with 11 bases between them. The CDR3 spans 13 residues. The DNA of the CDR3 is TGTGCCAGCAGTTCTCCGACGGATTACGAGCAGTACTTC. Translating it yields CASSSPTDYEQYF.

This clonotype was seen only a few times. This rearrangement joins TRBV11-2 to TRBJ2-5; D possibly corresponds to TRBD1 (6 bases). CDR1 and CDR2 (germline): SGHAT, FQNNGV. The CDR3 consists of 17 residues. Trimming cost V 5 bases and J 4 bases, with 23 bases left between them. The CDR3: CASSPKGTTHTGETQYF. CDR3 sequence (DNA): TGTGCCAGCAGCCCTAAGGGGACAACCCATACTGGAGAGACCCAGTACTTC.

The chain recombines TRBV7-9 with TRBJ2-7, with D perhaps matching TRBD2 (5 bases). Per the germline V gene, CDR1 is SEHNR and CDR2 is FQNEAQ (reference sequence). The CDR3 consists of 12 residues. Trimming stripped 5 bases from V and 7 bases from J, with 12 bases between. The DNA for the CDR3 is TGTGCCAGCAGCCCAGCGGAACGGGAGCAGTACTTC. This gives the protein CASSPAEREQYF. Using reference TRBV7-9 and TRBJ2-7 for the parts outside the CDR3, the full variable domain is DTGVSQNPRHKITKRGQNVTFRCDPISEHNRLYWYRQTLGQGPEFLTYFQNEAQLEKSRLLSDRFSAERPKGSFSTLEIQRTEQGDSAMYLCASSPAEREQYFGPGTRLTVT.

Many counts were recorded for this clonotype. The CDR3 bases are TGTGCCAGCAGCCCAGGATGGACCGGGGAGCTGTTTTTT. Translated: CASSPGWTGELFF. The chain is built from TRBV7-9 and TRBJ2-2, with no clear D. The ends were cut back, 5 bases at V and 5 bases at J, with 9 bases in the middle. The CDR3 consists of 13 residues. Germline CDR1 and CDR2: SEHNR and FQNEAQ (reference sequence).

This clonotype has ten or more counts. The genes are TRBV5-1 and TRBJ2-7, with TRBD2 matching over 14 bases. CDR3 size: 19 residues. The junction had 16 bases not matched to a gene; V was cut back by 4 bases and J by 4 bases. Germline V lookup: CDR1 SGHRS, CDR2 YFSETQ. Here the CDR3 DNA reads TGCGCCAGCAGCGTCTCCACAGGGGACGGACTAGCGGGAGGTTACGAGCAGTACTTC. It yields the protein CASSVSTGDGLAGGYEQYF.

CDR3 residues: CASSGWVAFF. In DNA, the CDR3 is TGTGCCAGCAGTGGGTGGGTAGCTTTCTTT. The chain employs TRBV2 and TRBJ1-1; D remains ambiguous. The CDR3 has 10 residues. Per germline, CDR1 SNHLY and CDR2 FYNNEI. Trimming pared 4 bases from V and 10 bases from J, leaving 7 bases between.

In its sample, this clonotype was seen a few times. This rearrangement joins TRBV7-8 to TRBJ2-3; perhaps TRBD2 as D (5 bases). The V end lost 2 bases, the J end lost 4 bases, and 13 bases lay between the germline ends. This CDR3 contains 15 residues. Germline V CDR1 and CDR2: SGHVS, FQNEAQ. For the CDR3, the DNA is TGTGCCAGCAGCTTAAGTAGAGGGTCTGCAGATACGCAGTATTTT. This codes for CASSLSRGSADTQYF.

The gene calls are TRBV6-2 or TRBV6-3 and TRBJ2-1; TRBD2 aligns across 9 bases. Germline V gene lookup returns CDR1 MNHEY and CDR2 SVGEGT. The CDR3 has 15 amino acids. J gave up 2 bases and V 7 bases, and 6 bases lay outside the gene matches. The CDR3 here is CASTHSGSPYNEQFF. The CDR3 DNA reads as TGTGCCAGCACTCATAGCGGGAGCCCCTACAATGAGCAGTTCTTC.

At least ten counts were recorded for this clonotype. The chain is built from TRBV28 and TRBJ1-4; D not resolved. CDR1 is MDHEN and CDR2 is SYDVKM in the germline V gene. CDR3 length: 15 residues. The V and J ends lost 3 bases and 5 bases respectively, with 13 bases between them. The CDR3 coding sequence is TGTGCCAGCAGTTTCCACATGACGGGGAATGAAAAACTGTTTTTT. This translates into CASSFHMTGNEKLFF.

This clonotype has at least ten counts. V and J are TRBV7-3 and TRBJ2-2, with D perhaps given as TRBD1 or TRBD2 (5 bases each). Trimming removed 8 bases at V and 2 bases at J, with 15 bases between. From germline, CDR1 is SGHTA and CDR2 FQGTGA. This CDR3 is built from 15 residues. CDR3 loop: CASGSRDANTGELFF. CDR3 coding DNA: TGTGCCAGCGGATCCCGGGACGCCAACACCGGGGAGCTGTTTTTT. The variable domain in full, with the rest retrieved from reference TRBV7-3 and TRBJ2-2, is GAGVSQTPSNKVTEKGKYVELRCDPISGHTALYWYRQSLGQGPEFLIYFQGTGAADDSGLPNDRFFAVRPEGSVSTLKIQRTERGDSAVYLCASGSRDANTGELFFGEGSRLTVL.

On this clonotype: This could be a read error, since a much larger clone is one nucleotide away. CDR3 amino acids: CTSSGKSEPEQFF. CDR3 in DNA: TGTACCAGCTCGGGTAAGTCGGAGCCTGAGCAGTTCTTC. The chain links TRBV12-3 or TRBV12-4 to TRBJ2-1; unclear D gene. CDR3 size: 13 residues.

This clonotype came up many times. The chain employs TRBV6-6 and TRBJ2-7; maybe TRBD2 (6 bases). Germline V gives CDR1 MNHNY, CDR2 SVGAGI (reference sequence). This CDR3 is built from 15 residues. The V end was cut by 7 bases, the J end by 1 base, with 17 bases between. CDR3 in DNA: TGTGCCAGCAAACCGACTGGCGGGGCTTCCTACGAGCAGTACTTC. Its translation is CASKPTGGASYEQYF.

This clonotype has ten or more counts. The chain links TRBV7-2 to TRBJ1-5; D unclear. The V gene's germline CDR1 is SGHTA and CDR2 FQGNSA. V was cut by 5 bases and J by 3 bases, with 11 bases left in between. The CDR3 spans 14 residues. CDR3 nucleotides: TGTGCCAGCAGCCCTAGTGGCCCCAATCAGCCCCAGCATTTT. Protein sequence: CASSPSGPNQPQHF. Together with reference TRBV7-2 and TRBJ1-5, the CDR3 gives the full variable domain: GAGVSQSPSNKVTEKGKDVELRCDPISGHTALYWYRQSLGQGLEFLIYFQGNSAPDKSGLPSDRFSAERTGGSVSTLTIQRTQQEDSAVYLCASSPSGPNQPQHFGDGTRLSIL.

V is TRBV28 and J is TRBJ2-2; D not resolved. Germline values: CDR1 MDHEN, CDR2 SYDVKM. V lost 3 bases and J lost 7, with 9 bases in between. The CDR3 contains 13 residues. The CDR3 loop reads CASSFRLVGELFF. The CDR3 coding sequence is TGTGCCAGCAGTTTTAGGTTGGTCGGGGAGCTGTTTTTT.

The chain employs TRBV9 and TRBJ1-1; D uncertain. The germline CDR1 and CDR2 sequences are SGDLS and YYNGEE. This CDR3 has 19 residues. The V and J ends lost 0 bases and 0 bases respectively, with 21 bases between them. Here the CDR3 reads CASSVEDLMYWTMNTEAFF. CDR3 nucleotides: TGTGCCAGCAGCGTAGAAGATCTCATGTATTGGACCATGAACACTGAAGCTTTCTTT.

This clonotype was counted ten times or more. This chain's CDR3 is CASSLPGGVYEQYF. The CDR3 DNA reads TGTGCCAGCAGTTTGCCCGGGGGGGTCTACGAGCAGTACTTC. The chain joins TRBV12-3 or TRBV12-4 to TRBJ2-7; 8 bases agree with TRBD2. This CDR3 is 14 amino acids long. V shed 3 bases and J 3 bases; nucleotides not matched to a gene: 4.

This clonotype was seen at least ten times. The rearrangement joins TRBV20-1 to TRBJ2-1; TRBD2 matches 8 bases. V shed 3 bases and J 8 bases; nucleotides not matched to a gene: 9. Germline V CDR1 and CDR2: DFQATT, SNEGSKA (reference sequence). This CDR3 comprises 14 residues. The CDR3 region has the DNA TGCAGTGCTAGCTACGGGAGGGGTGTCTATGAGCAGTTCTTC. This encodes CSASYGRGVYEQFF.

This clonotype was counted at least ten times. This chain connects TRBV14 to TRBJ1-1; D is unclear. The V end lost 5 bases, the J end lost 0 bases, and 7 bases lay between the germline ends. In germline, CDR1 is SGHDN, CDR2 FVKESK. This CDR3 comprises 13 residues. CDR3 bases: TGTGCCAGCAGCTCCACGGTGAACACTGAAGCTTTCTTT. Translating gives CASSSTVNTEAFF.

The rearrangement uses TRBV29-1 and TRBJ2-1; 12 bases agree with TRBD2. The germline gives CDR1 SQVTM, CDR2 ANQGSEA. Germline trimming cut 7 bases from V and 4 bases from J; bases unmatched to any gene: 5. The CDR3 is made up of 14 amino acids. Written as DNA, the CDR3 is TGCAGCGCGGCAGGACTAGCGGGATACAATGAGCAGTTCTTC. It specifies CSAAGLAGYNEQFF.

As to this clonotype: A much bigger clone sits one base away, suggesting this may be a read error. The chain couples TRBV13 to TRBJ2-5; D gene unclear. Trimming removed 4 bases from V and 2 bases from J, with 14 bases in between. Germline CDR1 PRHDT, CDR2 FYEKMQ (reference sequence). The CDR3 runs to 15 residues. CDR3 sequence (DNA): TGTGCCAGCAGCTCATGGGAACAGCAACAAGAGACCCAGTACTTC. Encoded protein: CASSSWEQQQETQYF.

This clonotype was seen a few times. The chain joins TRBV12-3 or TRBV12-4 to TRBJ2-1; D is uncertain. CDR3 length: 11 residues. V was trimmed by 4 bases and J by 6 bases, leaving 4 bases between them. The CDR3 coding sequence is TGTGCCAGCAGTTCGTTCAATGAGCAGTTCTTC. Its translation: CASSSFNEQFF.